This T cell receptor (beta chain) was captured by sequencing in a study of cytomegalovirus exposure and HLA in healthy donors. About the research overall: Of approximately 400 genotyped donors, about 80% clustered with self-reported Caucasian donors. Study outcomes and limitations: Altogether, 150 to 200 TCR beta chains were recorded as cytomegalovirus-associated.

This PCR relied on a set of 60 Vbeta primers and 13 Jbeta primers. Here immunoSEQ multiplex PCR was the method, and the copy in TCRdb shows in-frame clones only, minus some. The sample yields some 41,000 clones, 68% seen once. Turning to this clone: Its antigen is undetermined.

The CDR3 covers 15 residues. The germline V and J ends were trimmed by 0 bases and 3 bases, with 12 bases remaining between them. Germline values: CDR1 SGHRS, CDR2 YFSETQ. This receptor was identified in a middle-aged man in good health and CMV-seronegative. The sample was PBMCs. The rearrangement joins TRBV5-1 to TRBJ1-1; D perhaps matches TRBD1 (5 bases). The chain's CDR3 is CASSLAIGGDTEAFF. The CDR3 DNA reads TGCGCCAGCAGCTTGGCCATCGGGGGAGACACTGAAGCTTTCTTT.